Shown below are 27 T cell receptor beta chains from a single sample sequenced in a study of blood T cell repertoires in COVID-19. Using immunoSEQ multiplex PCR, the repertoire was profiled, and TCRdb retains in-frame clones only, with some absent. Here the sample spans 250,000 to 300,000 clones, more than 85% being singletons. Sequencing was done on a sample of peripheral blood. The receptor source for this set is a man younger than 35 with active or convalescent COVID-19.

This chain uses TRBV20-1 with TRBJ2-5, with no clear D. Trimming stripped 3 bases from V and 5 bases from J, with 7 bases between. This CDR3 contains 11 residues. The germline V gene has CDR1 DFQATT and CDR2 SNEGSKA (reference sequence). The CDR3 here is CSARLEETQYF. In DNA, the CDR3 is TGCAGTGCTAGGCTTGAGGAGACCCAGTACTTC.

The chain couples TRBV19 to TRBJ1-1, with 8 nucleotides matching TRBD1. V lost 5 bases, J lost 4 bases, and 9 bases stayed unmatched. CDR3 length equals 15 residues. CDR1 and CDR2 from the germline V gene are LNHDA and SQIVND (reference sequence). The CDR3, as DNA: TGTGCCAGTAGTCCGATCAGGGGGCGCGGCACTGAAGCTTTCTTT. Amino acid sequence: CASSPIRGRGTEAFF.

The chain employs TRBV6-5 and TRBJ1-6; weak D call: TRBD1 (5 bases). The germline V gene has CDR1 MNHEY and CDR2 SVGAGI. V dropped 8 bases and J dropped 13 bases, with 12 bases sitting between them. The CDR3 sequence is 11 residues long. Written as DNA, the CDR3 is TGTGCCAGCGGTCCCCGGGGGCCCCTCCACTTT. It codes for CASGPRGPLHF.

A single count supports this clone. CDR3 bases: TGCGCCAGCAGTGAGATGTCTACCAAATCACCCCTCCACTTT. This codes for CASSEMSTKSPLHF. V gene TRBV10-2 combines with J gene TRBJ1-6; D remains unclear. The CDR3 consists of 14 residues. Trimming took 2 bases from V and 10 from J, leaving 12 bases between them. Looked up from germline, CDR1 is WSHSY and CDR2 is SAAADI.

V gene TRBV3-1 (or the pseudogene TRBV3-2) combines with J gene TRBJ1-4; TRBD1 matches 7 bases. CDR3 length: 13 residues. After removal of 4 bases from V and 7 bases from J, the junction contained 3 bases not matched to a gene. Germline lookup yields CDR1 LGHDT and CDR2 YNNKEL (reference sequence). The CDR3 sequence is CASSPWTGEKLFF. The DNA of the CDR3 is TGTGCCAGCAGCCCCTGGACAGGTGAAAAACTGTTTTTT.

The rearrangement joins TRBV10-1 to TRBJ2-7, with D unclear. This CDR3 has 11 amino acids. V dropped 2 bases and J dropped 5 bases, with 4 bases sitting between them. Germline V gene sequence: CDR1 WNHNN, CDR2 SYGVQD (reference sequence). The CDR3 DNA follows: TGCGCCAGCAGTGAGGGCAACGAGCAGTACTTC. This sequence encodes CASSEGNEQYF.

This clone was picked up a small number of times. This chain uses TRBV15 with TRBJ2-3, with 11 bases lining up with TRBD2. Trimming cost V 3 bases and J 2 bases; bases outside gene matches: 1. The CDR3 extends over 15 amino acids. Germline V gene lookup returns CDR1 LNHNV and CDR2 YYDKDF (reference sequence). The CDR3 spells CATSSSGRATDTQYF. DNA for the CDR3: TGTGCCACCAGCAGTAGCGGGAGGGCCACAGATACGCAGTATTTT.

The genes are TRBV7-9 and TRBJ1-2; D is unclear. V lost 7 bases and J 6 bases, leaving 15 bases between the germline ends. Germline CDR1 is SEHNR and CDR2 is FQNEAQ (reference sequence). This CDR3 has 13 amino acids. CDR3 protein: CASTTRGLDGYTF. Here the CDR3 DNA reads TGTGCCAGCACCACACGAGGCTTGGATGGCTACACCTTC. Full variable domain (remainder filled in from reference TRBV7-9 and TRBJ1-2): DTGVSQNPRHKITKRGQNVTFRCDPISEHNRLYWYRQTLGQGPEFLTYFQNEAQLEKSRLLSDRFSAERPKGSFSTLEIQRTEQGDSAMYLCASTTRGLDGYTFGSGTRLTVV.

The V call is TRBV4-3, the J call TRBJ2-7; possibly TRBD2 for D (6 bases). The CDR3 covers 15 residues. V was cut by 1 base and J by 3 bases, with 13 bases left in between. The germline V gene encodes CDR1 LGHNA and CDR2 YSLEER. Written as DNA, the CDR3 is TGCGCCAGCAGCCAAGTTCCTGGCGGGGACTACGAGCAGTACTTC. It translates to CASSQVPGGDYEQYF.

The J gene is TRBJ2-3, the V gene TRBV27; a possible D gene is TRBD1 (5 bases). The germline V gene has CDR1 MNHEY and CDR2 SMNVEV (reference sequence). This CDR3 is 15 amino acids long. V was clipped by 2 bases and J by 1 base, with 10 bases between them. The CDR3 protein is CASSLQGPRTDTQYF. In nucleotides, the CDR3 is TGTGCCAGCAGTTTACAGGGCCCTCGCACAGATACGCAGTATTTT.

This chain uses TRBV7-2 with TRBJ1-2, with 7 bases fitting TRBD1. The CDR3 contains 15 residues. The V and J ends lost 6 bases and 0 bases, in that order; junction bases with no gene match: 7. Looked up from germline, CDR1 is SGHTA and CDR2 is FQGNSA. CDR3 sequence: CASRSPDRSNYGYTF. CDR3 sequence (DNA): TGTGCCAGCAGATCACCGGACAGGTCTAACTATGGCTACACCTTC.

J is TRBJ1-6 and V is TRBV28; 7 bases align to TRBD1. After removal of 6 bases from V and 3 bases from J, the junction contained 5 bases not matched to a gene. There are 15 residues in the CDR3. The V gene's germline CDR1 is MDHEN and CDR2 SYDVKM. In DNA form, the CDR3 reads TGTGCCAGCAGAGGCGGACAGGTCTATAATTCACCCCTCCACTTT. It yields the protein CASRGGQVYNSPLHF.

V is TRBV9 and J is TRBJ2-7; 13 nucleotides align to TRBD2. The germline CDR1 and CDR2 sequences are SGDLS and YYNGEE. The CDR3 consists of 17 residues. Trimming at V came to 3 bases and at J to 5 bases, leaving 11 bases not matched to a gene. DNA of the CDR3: TGTGCCAGCAGCGCCGGGACTAGCGGGATACTGGCGCACGAGCAGTACTTC. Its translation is CASSAGTSGILAHEQYF. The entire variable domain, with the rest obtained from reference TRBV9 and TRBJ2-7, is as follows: DSGVTQTPKHLITATGQRVTLRCSPRSGDLSVYWYQQSLDQGLQFLIQYYNGEERAKGNILERFSAQQFPDLHSELNLSSLELGDSALYFCASSAGTSGILAHEQYFGPGTRLTVT.

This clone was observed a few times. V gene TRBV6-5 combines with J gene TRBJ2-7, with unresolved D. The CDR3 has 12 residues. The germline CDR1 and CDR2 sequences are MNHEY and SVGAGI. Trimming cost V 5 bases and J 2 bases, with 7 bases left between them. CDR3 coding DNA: TGTGCCAGCAGTATTCGAGCCTACGAGCAGTACTTC. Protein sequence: CASSIRAYEQYF.

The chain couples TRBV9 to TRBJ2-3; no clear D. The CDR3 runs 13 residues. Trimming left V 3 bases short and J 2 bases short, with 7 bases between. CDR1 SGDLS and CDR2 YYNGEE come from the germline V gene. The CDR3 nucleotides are TGTGCCAGCAGCGGACACATCACAGATACGCAGTATTTT. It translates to CASSGHITDTQYF. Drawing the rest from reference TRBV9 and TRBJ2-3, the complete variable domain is DSGVTQTPKHLITATGQRVTLRCSPRSGDLSVYWYQQSLDQGLQFLIQYYNGEERAKGNILERFSAQQFPDLHSELNLSSLELGDSALYFCASSGHITDTQYFGPGTRLTVL.

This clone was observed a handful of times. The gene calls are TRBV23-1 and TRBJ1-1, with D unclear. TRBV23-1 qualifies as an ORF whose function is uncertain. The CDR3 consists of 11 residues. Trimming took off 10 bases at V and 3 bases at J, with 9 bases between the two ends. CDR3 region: CATTADTEAFF. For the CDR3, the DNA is TGCGCCACCACCGCGGACACTGAAGCTTTCTTT.

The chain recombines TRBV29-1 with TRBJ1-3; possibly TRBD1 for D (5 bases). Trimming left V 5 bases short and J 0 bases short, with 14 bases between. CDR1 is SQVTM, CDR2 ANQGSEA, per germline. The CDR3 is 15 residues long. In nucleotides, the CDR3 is TGCAGCGTTCCGGGGGAAACCGGCTCTGGAAACACCATATATTTT. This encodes CSVPGETGSGNTIYF.

The CDR3 DNA reads as TGCGCCAGCAGCTTGGGACAGGGGAGAAACGAGCAGTACTTC. Translating gives CASSLGQGRNEQYF. The rearrangement joins TRBV5-1 to TRBJ2-7; 8 bases line up with TRBD1. Trimming removed 0 bases from V and 5 bases from J; junction bases left unmatched: 4. The CDR3 covers 14 residues. Germline loops: CDR1 SGHRS, CDR2 YFSETQ. Complete variable domain (other parts from reference TRBV5-1 and TRBJ2-7): KAGVTQTPRYLIKTRGQQVTLSCSPISGHRSVSWYQQTPGQGLQFLFEYFSETQRNKGNFPGRFSGRQFSNSRSEMNVSTLELGDSALYLCASSLGQGRNEQYFGPGTRLTVT.

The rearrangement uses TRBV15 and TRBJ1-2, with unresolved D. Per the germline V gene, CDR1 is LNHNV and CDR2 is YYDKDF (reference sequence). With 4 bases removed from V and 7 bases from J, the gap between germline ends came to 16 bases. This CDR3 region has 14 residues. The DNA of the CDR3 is TGTGCCACCAGCACCCCTGAGGGTCACGTTGGCTACACCTTC. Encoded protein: CATSTPEGHVGYTF. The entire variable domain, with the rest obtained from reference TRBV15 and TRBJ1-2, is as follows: DAMVIQNPRYQVTQFGKPVTLSCSQTLNHNVMYWYQQKSSQAPKLLFHYYDKDFNNEADTPDNFQSRRPNTSFCFLDIRSPGLGDTAMYLCATSTPEGHVGYTFGSGTRLTVV.

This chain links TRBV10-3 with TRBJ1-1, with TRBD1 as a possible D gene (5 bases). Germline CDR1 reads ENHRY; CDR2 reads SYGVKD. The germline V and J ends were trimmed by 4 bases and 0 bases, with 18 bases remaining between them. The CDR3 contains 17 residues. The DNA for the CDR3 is TGTGCCATCAGTGCGGATGACAGCCAGGACATGAACACTGAAGCTTTCTTT. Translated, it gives CAISADDSQDMNTEAFF.

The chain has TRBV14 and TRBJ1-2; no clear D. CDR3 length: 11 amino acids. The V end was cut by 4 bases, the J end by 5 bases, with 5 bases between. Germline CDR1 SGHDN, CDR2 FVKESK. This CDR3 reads CASSPGYGYTF. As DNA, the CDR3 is TGTGCCAGCAGCCCAGGATATGGCTACACCTTC.

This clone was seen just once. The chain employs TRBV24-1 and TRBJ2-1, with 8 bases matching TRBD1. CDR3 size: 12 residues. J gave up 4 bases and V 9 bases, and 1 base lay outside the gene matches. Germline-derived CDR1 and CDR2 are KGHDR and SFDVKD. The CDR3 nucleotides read TGTGCCACCGACAGGGGTTACAATGAGCAGTTCTTC. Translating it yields CATDRGYNEQFF.

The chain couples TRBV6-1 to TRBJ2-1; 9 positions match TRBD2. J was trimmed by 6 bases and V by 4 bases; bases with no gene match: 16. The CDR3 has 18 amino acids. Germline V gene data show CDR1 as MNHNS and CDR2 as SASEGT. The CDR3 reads CASSGVPQPTSGRNEQFF. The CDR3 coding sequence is TGTGCCAGCAGTGGGGTCCCCCAGCCGACTAGCGGCCGCAATGAGCAGTTCTTC.

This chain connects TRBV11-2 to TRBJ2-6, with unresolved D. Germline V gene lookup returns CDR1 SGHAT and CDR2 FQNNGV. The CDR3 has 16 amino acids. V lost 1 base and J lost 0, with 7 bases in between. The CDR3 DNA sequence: TGTGCCAGCAGCTTAGTCGTGTACTCTGGGGCCAACGTCCTGACTTTC. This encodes CASSLVVYSGANVLTF.

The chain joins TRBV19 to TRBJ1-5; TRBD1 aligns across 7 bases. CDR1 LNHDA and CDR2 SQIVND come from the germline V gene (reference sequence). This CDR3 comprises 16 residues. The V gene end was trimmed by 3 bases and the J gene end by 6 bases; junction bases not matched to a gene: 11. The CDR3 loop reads CASSIIGKGAGQPQHF. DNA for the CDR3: TGTGCCAGTAGTATTATCGGAAAGGGGGCAGGTCAGCCCCAGCATTTT. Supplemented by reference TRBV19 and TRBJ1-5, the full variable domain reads DGGITQSPKYLFRKEGQNVTLSCEQNLNHDAMYWYRQDPGQGLRLIYYSQIVNDFQKGDIAEGYSVSREKKESFPLTVTSAQKNPTAFYLCASSIIGKGAGQPQHFGDGTRLSIL.

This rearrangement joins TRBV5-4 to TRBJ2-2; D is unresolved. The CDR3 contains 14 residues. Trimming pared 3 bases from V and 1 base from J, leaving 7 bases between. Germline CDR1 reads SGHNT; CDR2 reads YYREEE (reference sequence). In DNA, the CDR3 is TGTGCCAGCAGCTCCAACAAGAACACCGGGGAGCTGTTTTTT. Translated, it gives CASSSNKNTGELFF.

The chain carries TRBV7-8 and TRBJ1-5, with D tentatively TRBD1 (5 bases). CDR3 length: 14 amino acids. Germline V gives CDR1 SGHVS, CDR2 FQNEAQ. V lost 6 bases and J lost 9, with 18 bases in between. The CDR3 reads CASSLTRGEGPQHF. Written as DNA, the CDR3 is TGTGCCAGCAGTTTAACCCGGGGGGAAGGGCCCCAGCATTTT.